This passage covers 25 T cell receptor beta chains from one sample sequenced in a study of cytomegalovirus exposure and HLA in healthy donors. The primer mix had 60 Vbeta and 13 Jbeta primers. Method: immunoSEQ multiplex PCR; TCRdb's copy keeps in-frame clones and lacks some. The sample lists about 120,000 clones, about 70% seen once, with about 2% in the top ten. The sample comprised PBMCs. The receptors originated from a human donor in good health.

The chain joins TRBV7-9 to TRBJ1-3; 7 bases map to TRBD1. The CDR3 sequence is 17 residues long. The trim removed 2 bases at V and 3 bases at J, leaving 10 bases unmatched. The germline V gene has CDR1 SEHNR and CDR2 FQNEAQ (reference sequence). The CDR3 DNA reads as TGTGCCAGCAGCTTATATAAAGCGACAGGGAGTGGAAACACCATATATTTT. It specifies CASSLYKATGSGNTIYF.

The V and J genes are TRBV5-1 and TRBJ2-2, with 10 bases matching TRBD1. V lost 7 bases to trimming and J lost 3 bases; unmatched junction nucleotides: 6. CDR1 and CDR2 (germline): SGHRS, YFSETQ. CDR3 length: 15 amino acids. The CDR3 DNA sequence: TGCGCCAGCCACTGGACAGGGGGTGACACCGGGGAGCTGTTTTTT. This encodes CASHWTGGDTGELFF.

J is TRBJ2-6 and V is TRBV7-9; D remains unclear. There are 15 residues in the CDR3. Germline V CDR1 and CDR2: SEHNR, FQNEAQ (reference sequence). Trimming stripped 5 bases from V and 0 bases from J, with 8 bases between. CDR3: CASSGQSSGANVLTF. The CDR3 coding sequence is TGTGCCAGCAGCGGGCAGAGCTCTGGGGCCAACGTCCTGACTTTC. Together with reference TRBV7-9 and TRBJ2-6, the CDR3 gives the full variable domain: DTGVSQNPRHKITKRGQNVTFRCDPISEHNRLYWYRQTLGQGPEFLTYFQNEAQLEKSRLLSDRFSAERPKGSFSTLEIQRTEQGDSAMYLCASSGQSSGANVLTFGAGSRLTVL.

The chain carries TRBV4-1 and TRBJ2-1; 10 positions match TRBD2. Germline trimming cut 1 base from V and 4 bases from J; bases unmatched to any gene: 10. The CDR3 is 18 amino acids. Per the germline V gene, CDR1 is MGHRA and CDR2 is YSYEKL. CDR3 in amino acids: CASSQGSQRGGRYNEQFF. For the CDR3, the DNA is TGCGCCAGCAGCCAAGGGTCCCAGCGGGGGGGCCGGTACAATGAGCAGTTCTTC.

This sequence joins TRBV27 and TRBJ2-1; 9 bases fit TRBD1. Germline assignment: CDR1 MNHEY and CDR2 SMNVEV (reference sequence). The V and J ends lost 6 bases and 12 bases, in that order; junction bases with no gene match: 15. The CDR3 covers 15 residues. CDR3 sequence (DNA): TGTGCCAGCAGCCTACTCGGGACAGGGTCTCGTGGGCAGTTCTTC. Protein: CASSLLGTGSRGQFF.

This clone was counted between two and nine times. The chain has TRBV7-8 and TRBJ2-7, with D possibly matching TRBD2 (5 bases). Germline CDR1 is SGHVS and CDR2 is FQNEAQ. V was trimmed by 5 bases and J by 6 bases, leaving 14 bases between them. The CDR3 covers 13 residues. CDR3 loop: CASSGRTVGEQYF. CDR3 DNA: TGTGCCAGCAGCGGAAGGACTGTGGGCGAGCAGTACTTC.

The CDR3 is CASSLSPGQSHEQYF. DNA for the CDR3: TGTGCCAGCAGCTTAAGCCCGGGACAGTCCCACGAGCAGTACTTC. The chain is built from TRBV7-3 and TRBJ2-7; TRBD1 matches 7 bases. The J segment lost 5 bases and the V segment lost 1 base, leaving 8 bases of the junction unmatched. The germline CDR1 and CDR2 sequences are SGHTA and FQGTGA. This CDR3 has 15 amino acids. Filled out from reference TRBV7-3 and TRBJ2-7, the complete variable domain reads GAGVSQTPSNKVTEKGKYVELRCDPISGHTALYWYRQSLGQGPEFLIYFQGTGAADDSGLPNDRFFAVRPEGSVSTLKIQRTERGDSAVYLCASSLSPGQSHEQYFGPGTRLTVT.

The chain combines TRBV13 with TRBJ1-1; the match to TRBD1 covers 10 bases. CDR3 length: 16 residues. Germline V gene sequence: CDR1 PRHDT, CDR2 FYEKMQ (reference sequence). Germline trimming cut 2 bases from V and 7 bases from J; bases unmatched to any gene: 10. CDR3 amino acids: CASSLLTGGAFGEAFF. In nucleotides, the CDR3 is TGTGCCAGCAGCTTACTGACAGGGGGCGCATTCGGTGAAGCTTTCTTT.

This chain joins TRBV5-8 and TRBJ1-5, with 9 positions matching TRBD1. Germline CDR1 is SGHTS and CDR2 is YDEGEE. Trimming cost V 2 bases and J 4 bases; bases outside gene matches: 4. CDR3 length: 15 residues. CDR3 region: CASSFGQGRNQPQHF. The CDR3 DNA reads as TGTGCCAGCAGCTTCGGACAGGGGAGGAATCAGCCCCAGCATTTT.

The rearrangement joins TRBV11-2 to TRBJ1-4; D is possibly TRBD1 (5 bases). This CDR3 comprises 14 residues. V lost 5 bases, J lost 8 bases, and 15 bases lay in between. Germline CDR1 SGHAT, CDR2 FQNNGV. CDR3 amino acids: CASSPDRLKEKLFF. In nucleotides, the CDR3 is TGTGCCAGCAGCCCAGACAGACTCAAGGAAAAACTGTTTTTT. Complete variable domain (other parts from reference TRBV11-2 and TRBJ1-4): EAGVAQSPRYKIIEKRQSVAFWCNPISGHATLYWYQQILGQGPKLLIQFQNNGVVDDSQLPKDRFSAERLKGVDSTLKIQPAKLEDSAVYLCASSPDRLKEKLFFGSGTQLSVL.

The V gene is TRBV7-9, the J gene TRBJ2-3, with TRBD1 identical over 8 bases. The CDR3 is made up of 16 amino acids. J was trimmed by 3 bases and V by 3 bases; bases with no gene match: 8. The V gene's germline CDR1 is SEHNR and CDR2 FQNEAQ (reference sequence). CDR3 protein: CASSFTTGEITDTQYF. CDR3 coding DNA: TGTGCCAGCAGCTTCACGACAGGGGAGATAACAGATACGCAGTATTTT.

A remark on this clone: Germline is not matched at one junction end, which may reflect a read error. The CDR3 spells CASSVADRERFF. DNA of the CDR3: TGTGCCAGCAGCGTAGCCGACCGTGAGCGGTTCTTC. This chain links TRBV9 with TRBJ2-1; D unclear. This CDR3 spans 12 amino acids. The V gene's germline CDR1 is SGDLS and CDR2 YYNGEE. Full variable domain (outside the CDR3, taken from reference TRBV9 and TRBJ2-1): DSGVTQTPKHLITATGQRVTLRCSPRSGDLSVYWYQQSLDQGLQFLIQYYNGEERAKGNILERFSAQQFPDLHSELNLSSLELGDSALYFCASSVADRERFFGPGTRLTVL.

This chain uses TRBV28 with TRBJ1-2; D is uncertain. Germline CDR1 and CDR2: MDHEN and SYDVKM. V was clipped by 5 bases and J by 3 bases, with 7 bases between them. This CDR3 comprises 12 residues. The CDR3 DNA is TGTGCCAGCAGTGGGCAGTACTATGGCTACACCTTC. As protein: CASSGQYYGYTF.

The J gene is TRBJ2-7, the V gene TRBV5-4, with 10 nucleotides matching TRBD1. V was clipped by 2 bases and J by 5 bases; unmatched bases: 7. Germline CDR1 is SGHNT and CDR2 is YYREEE (reference sequence). The CDR3 loop spans 15 amino acids. The CDR3 DNA sequence: TGTGCCAGCAGCTTCCCGGGACAGGGGAGCGACGAGCAGTACTTC. Its translation is CASSFPGQGSDEQYF.

This chain links TRBV30 with TRBJ2-1; TRBD1 matches at 8 bases. This CDR3 has 13 residues. The V gene's germline CDR1 is GTSNPN and CDR2 SVGIG (reference sequence). The V and J ends lost 1 base and 9 bases, in that order; junction bases with no gene match: 5. The CDR3: CAWSGDRIVEQFF. The CDR3 region has the DNA TGTGCCTGGAGTGGGGACAGGATCGTTGAGCAGTTCTTC.

The chain uses TRBV5-6 and TRBJ2-3, with 8 bases that match TRBD1. Germline-derived CDR1 and CDR2 are SGHDT and YYEEEE. Trimming removed 4 bases from V and 3 bases from J; junction bases left unmatched: 10. The CDR3 covers 16 residues. Here the CDR3 reads CASSRFGTGVTDTQYF. In nucleotides, the CDR3 is TGTGCCAGCAGCAGATTCGGGACAGGAGTTACAGATACGCAGTATTTT. Using reference TRBV5-6 and TRBJ2-3 for the parts outside the CDR3, the full variable domain is DAGVTQSPTHLIKTRGQQVTLRCSPKSGHDTVSWYQQALGQGPQFIFQYYEEEERQRGNFPDRFSGHQFPNYSSELNVNALLLGDSALYLCASSRFGTGVTDTQYFGPGTRLTVL.

V and J are TRBV11-2 and TRBJ1-2, with 10 bases that match TRBD1. The CDR3 consists of 13 residues. The trim removed 5 bases at V and 7 bases at J, leaving 4 bases unmatched. CDR1 and CDR2 (germline): SGHAT, FQNNGV. CDR3 nucleotides: TGTGCCAGCAGCCGCGGACAGGGGGTTGGCTACACCTTC. It encodes CASSRGQGVGYTF.

V gene TRBV30 combines with J gene TRBJ1-2; 8 nucleotides line up with TRBD1. There are 15 residues in the CDR3. With 3 bases clipped from V and 2 bases from J, the junction kept 8 bases outside the gene matches. The V gene's germline CDR1 is GTSNPN and CDR2 SVGIG (reference sequence). Here the CDR3 reads CAWRLSTGANYGYTF. The CDR3, as DNA: TGTGCCTGGAGACTCTCGACAGGGGCAAACTATGGCTACACCTTC.

About this clone: This sample includes further DNA sequences coding for the same CDR3. This chain uses TRBV5-6 with TRBJ1-5; 7 bases are shared with TRBD1. V lost 3 bases, J lost 2 bases, and 11 bases stayed unmatched. CDR1 and CDR2 from the germline V gene are SGHDT and YYEEEE. The CDR3 totals 17 residues. In DNA form, the CDR3 reads TGTGCCAGCAGCTCGGCGGGGATTGGACAGGGCAATCAGCCCCAGCATTTT. Encoded protein: CASSSAGIGQGNQPQHF.

The CDR3 bases are TGTGCCAGCAGTAAACAGGGGATGAACACTGAAGCTTTCTTT. Translated, it gives CASSKQGMNTEAFF. The J gene is TRBJ1-1, the V gene TRBV6-5; 7 positions agree with TRBD1. Germline V gene data show CDR1 as MNHEY and CDR2 as SVGAGI. CDR3 size: 14 residues. V was pared by 5 bases and J by 0 bases, with 3 bases of the junction left unmatched.

This sequence joins TRBV23-1 and TRBJ1-5, with a possible D match to TRBD1 (5 bases). TRBV23-1 has ORF status, its function being uncertain. V was shortened by 2 bases and J by 4 bases, with 12 bases between the two germline ends. There are 15 residues in the CDR3. The chain's CDR3 is CASSQEGGDNQPQHF. The CDR3 DNA reads TGCGCCAGCAGTCAAGAGGGAGGGGATAATCAGCCCCAGCATTTT.

The V call is TRBV19, the J call TRBJ1-5, with D unresolved. Trimming shortened V by 5 bases and J by 6 bases, and 14 bases separated the two germline ends. Germline assignment: CDR1 LNHDA and CDR2 SQIVND (reference sequence). The CDR3 consists of 14 residues. The CDR3 sequence: CASSFSGPFQPQHF. The CDR3 nucleotides are TGTGCCAGTAGTTTCTCAGGTCCGTTTCAGCCCCAGCATTTT.

V is TRBV30 and J is TRBJ1-5; 9 bases map to TRBD1. V lost 0 bases to trimming and J lost 11 bases; unmatched junction nucleotides: 8. Germline CDR1 reads GTSNPN; CDR2 reads SVGIG (reference sequence). The CDR3 sequence is 14 residues long. The CDR3 sequence is CAWSVIGQGWSQHF. The CDR3 nucleotides read TGTGCCTGGAGTGTAATTGGACAGGGGTGGTCCCAGCATTTT.

The table lists this clone with a count of one. The chain has TRBV7-9 and TRBJ2-1; 7 positions agree with TRBD2. The CDR3 spans 15 residues. The germline V gene has CDR1 SEHNR and CDR2 FQNEAQ (reference sequence). J lost 4 bases, V lost 1 base, and 4 bases had no gene match. CDR3 residues: CASSLGAGVYNEQFF. CDR3 DNA sequence: TGTGCCAGCAGCTTAGGGGCGGGGGTATACAATGAGCAGTTCTTC.

The chain uses TRBV4-1 and TRBJ2-3; 7 nucleotides line up with TRBD2. V was pared by 8 bases and J by 6 bases, with 8 bases of the junction left unmatched. The germline CDR1 and CDR2 sequences are MGHRA and YSYEKL. The CDR3 is made up of 13 amino acids. The CDR3 DNA reads TGCGCCAGCCGTGGACTAGTTCCTGATACGCAGTATTTT. Amino acids: CASRGLVPDTQYF.